The 16 T cell receptor beta chains presented below share a single source sample, sequenced in a study of shared clonotypes between healthy human individuals. The naive CD8 population came from CD45RO-negative cells selected for CCR7, without terminally differentiated effector memory CD45RA+ cells. Using immunoSEQ multiplex PCR, the repertoire was profiled, and TCRdb retains in-frame clones only, with some absent. This table has approximately 2,200,000 clones, about 93% appearing once. The sequencing input was naive CD8+ T cells from PBMCs. These receptors originate from a man between 18 and 35 years old in good health. Some clones in this sample may be carry-over from other donors' samples.

The gene calls are TRBV6-1 and TRBJ2-2; D tentatively reads TRBD1 or TRBD2 (5 bases each). The V end lost 3 bases, the J end lost 4 bases, and 18 bases lay between the germline ends. Germline V CDR1 and CDR2: MNHNS, SASEGT. The CDR3 length is 17 residues. This CDR3 reads CASSDGTAAPGTGELFF. The CDR3 bases are TGTGCCAGCAGTGACGGGACCGCCGCACCCGGCACCGGGGAGCTGTTTTTT.

The chain uses TRBV7-6 and TRBJ2-1; D perhaps matches TRBD2 (6 bases). The V gene's germline CDR1 is SGHVS and CDR2 FNYEAQ. This CDR3 has 15 residues. Trimming took 2 bases from V and 5 from J, leaving 13 bases between them. DNA for the CDR3: TGTGCCAGCAGCTTATTTCGGGAGAGGGACAATGAGCAGTTCTTC. It encodes CASSLFRERDNEQFF. The full variable domain, in which reference TRBV7-6 and TRBJ2-1 provide the parts outside the CDR3, is GAGVSQSPRYKVTKRGQDVALRCDPISGHVSLYWYRQALGQGPEFLTYFNYEAQQDKSGLPNDRFSAERPEGSISTLTIQRTEQRDSAMYRCASSLFRERDNEQFFGPGTRLTVL.

The V and J genes are TRBV7-9 and TRBJ1-4; 7 bases agree with TRBD1. CDR1 is SEHNR and CDR2 is FQNEAQ in the germline V gene (reference sequence). CDR3 length: 15 amino acids. V lost 5 bases, J lost 4 bases, and 7 bases stayed unmatched. CDR3 sequence (DNA): TGTGCCAGCAGCGATCTGAGACAGGGTAATGAAAAACTGTTTTTT. Encoded protein: CASSDLRQGNEKLFF. Looking up the rest from reference TRBV7-9 and TRBJ1-4 gives the full variable domain: DTGVSQNPRHKITKRGQNVTFRCDPISEHNRLYWYRQTLGQGPEFLTYFQNEAQLEKSRLLSDRFSAERPKGSFSTLEIQRTEQGDSAMYLCASSDLRQGNEKLFFGSGTQLSVL.

The chain has TRBV7-8 and TRBJ2-1, with 9 bases aligning to TRBD2. Germline V gene data show CDR1 as SGHVS and CDR2 as FQNEAQ. The V gene end was trimmed by 1 base and the J gene end by 9 bases; junction bases not matched to a gene: 4. This CDR3 is 14 amino acids long. CDR3 sequence reads: CASSLVAGGTEQFF. CDR3 sequence (DNA): TGTGCCAGCAGCTTAGTGGCGGGAGGGACTGAGCAGTTCTTC.

The table lists this clone with a count of one. The V call is TRBV5-1, the J call TRBJ2-3, with D uncertain. CDR1 is SGHRS, CDR2 YFSETQ, per germline. Trimming cost V 4 bases and J 2 bases, with 11 bases left between them. The length of the CDR3 is 14 residues. CDR3: CASSGQVVTDTQYF. CDR3 DNA: TGCGCCAGCAGCGGTCAGGTTGTCACAGATACGCAGTATTTT.

On this clone itself: The same CDR3 is also encoded by other DNA sequences in this sample. The V and J genes are TRBV7-9 and TRBJ1-1; D is unresolved. This CDR3 is 12 amino acids long. Per the germline V gene, CDR1 is SEHNR and CDR2 is FQNEAQ (reference sequence). V was cut by 5 bases and J by 8 bases, with 12 bases left in between. The CDR3 DNA sequence: TGTGCCAGCAGCCCCCTTGGAGGGGAAGCTTTCTTT. This gives the protein CASSPLGGEAFF.

Details on this clone: Because the CDR3's place on the DNA is in doubt, the DNA is left out and the CDR3 is given as listed by TCRdb. This chain joins TRBV28 and TRBJ2-3. CDR1 is MDHEN and CDR2 is SYDVKM in the germline V gene. The CDR3 spans 13 residues, counting both ends. This CDR3 is CASSLFLSPTQYF.

The chain employs TRBV5-1 and TRBJ2-1; TRBD1 is a possible D gene (6 bases). The germline CDR1 and CDR2 sequences are SGHRS and YFSETQ. The V and J ends lost 0 bases and 2 bases respectively, with 15 bases between them. The CDR3 extends over 17 amino acids. The CDR3 spells CASSLAATGRPYNEQFF. The DNA of the CDR3 is TGCGCCAGCAGCTTGGCCGCAACAGGGCGGCCCTACAATGAGCAGTTCTTC.

The CDR3 reads CASSYPGGEETQYF. Written as DNA, the CDR3 is TGTGCCAGCAGTTACCCAGGGGGTGAAGAGACCCAGTACTTC. The rearrangement joins TRBV28 to TRBJ2-5; 7 bases match TRBD1. The CDR3 loop spans 14 amino acids. V trimming: 4 bases; J trimming: 3 bases; junction bases outside the gene matches: 5. Germline V lookup: CDR1 MDHEN, CDR2 SYDVKM.

This chain connects TRBV11-1 to TRBJ2-2; a possible D gene is TRBD2 (6 bases). This CDR3 region has 17 residues. The germline gives CDR1 SGHAT, CDR2 FQDESV (reference sequence). V was shortened by 3 bases and J by 3 bases, with 17 bases between the two germline ends. In DNA, the CDR3 is TGTGCCAGCAGCTTGGGCCTTGGGGACTCGCACACCGGGGAGCTGTTTTTT. It specifies CASSLGLGDSHTGELFF.

With respect to this clone: The germline gene is not matched at one end of the junction; a read error may be the cause. This chain joins TRBV6-4 and TRBJ2-2; the D is unclear. The CDR3 totals 17 residues. Germline CDR1 and CDR2: MRHNA and SNTAGT. CDR3 bases: TGTGCCAGCAGCGACTCTCACTGGGGAACGAACACCGGGGAGCTGTTTTTT. Encoded protein: CASSDSHWGTNTGELFF.

As regards this clone: Other DNA sequences within the sample encode an identical CDR3. This rearrangement joins TRBV29-1 to TRBJ2-7, with D possibly TRBD2 on 6 matching bases. The CDR3 runs 11 residues. CDR1 and CDR2 (germline): SQVTM, ANQGSEA. V dropped 4 bases and J dropped 4 bases, with 8 bases sitting between them. Written as DNA, the CDR3 is TGCAGCGTTGTACGGGAGTACGAGCAGTACTTC. Translated, it gives CSVVREYEQYF.

This chain joins TRBV15 and TRBJ1-2, with 9 bases aligning to TRBD1. V trimming: 0 bases; J trimming: 4 bases; junction bases outside the gene matches: 6. The CDR3 length is 16 residues. CDR1 and CDR2 from the germline V gene are LNHNV and YYDKDF (reference sequence). The chain's CDR3 is CATSRDAPDRGYGYTF. CDR3 nucleotide sequence: TGTGCCACCAGCAGAGATGCCCCGGACAGGGGCTATGGCTACACCTTC. The full variable domain, in which reference TRBV15 and TRBJ1-2 provide the parts outside the CDR3, is DAMVIQNPRYQVTQFGKPVTLSCSQTLNHNVMYWYQQKSSQAPKLLFHYYDKDFNNEADTPDNFQSRRPNTSFCFLDIRSPGLGDTAMYLCATSRDAPDRGYGYTFGSGTRLTVV.

The chain joins TRBV7-9 to TRBJ2-7; no reliable D call. Germline CDR1 is SEHNR and CDR2 is FQNEAQ (reference sequence). The CDR3 consists of 13 residues. Trimming took off 5 bases at V and 3 bases at J, with 11 bases between the two ends. CDR3 sequence reads: CASSQDPYYEQYF. CDR3 nucleotide sequence: TGTGCCAGCAGCCAAGACCCCTACTACGAGCAGTACTTC. Complete variable domain (other parts from reference TRBV7-9 and TRBJ2-7): DTGVSQNPRHKITKRGQNVTFRCDPISEHNRLYWYRQTLGQGPEFLTYFQNEAQLEKSRLLSDRFSAERPKGSFSTLEIQRTEQGDSAMYLCASSQDPYYEQYFGPGTRLTVT.

The gene calls are TRBV9 and TRBJ2-5, with D tentatively TRBD1 (5 bases). Trimming took 6 bases from V and 4 from J, leaving 22 bases between them. Germline V lookup: CDR1 SGDLS, CDR2 YYNGEE. The CDR3 contains 16 residues. This chain's CDR3 is CASTVSGQGKGETQYF. CDR3 bases: TGTGCCAGCACCGTTTCAGGTCAGGGTAAAGGAGAGACCCAGTACTTC.

To note about this clone: Germline and junction disagree at one end, which may indicate a read error. Distinct nucleotide sequences in the sample also encode this CDR3. The rearrangement uses TRBV27 and TRBJ1-5, with 9 bases lining up with TRBD1. Germline assignment: CDR1 MNHEY and CDR2 SMNVEV (reference sequence). CDR3 length: 15 amino acids. The CDR3 DNA reads TGTGCCAGCAGTTTAGGTACAGGGGGCAACCAGCCCCAGCATTTT. Its translation is CASSLGTGGNQPQHF.